These 2 T cell receptor beta chains were sequenced from one sample in a study of blood T cell dynamics during melanoma immunotherapy. General study findings and limits: Among sorted CD8+ subsets, immune-effector cells had the highest clonality and cell-free DNA similarity.

Time point described: week 3, after first cycle of checkpoint inhibitor. Immune-effector memory T cells were defined as CD3+ CD4- CD8+ CD45RA- CD45RO-high CD27- CCR7-. No cognate antigen is known for these TCRs. Only in-frame clones appear in the TCRdb table, and some are missing; sequencing was by immunoSEQ multiplex PCR. Altogether 700 to 900 clones are present, 84% being singletons, with the ten largest covering 10%. The sample was CD8+ T cells from blood, taken from a patient treated with checkpoint blockade. Every receptor here comes from a human donor with melanoma.

This chain links TRBV6-5 with TRBJ1-1; maybe TRBD1 (6 bases). V was clipped by 9 bases and J by 4 bases, with 15 bases between them. The CDR3 has 13 residues. Germline loops: CDR1 MNHEY, CDR2 SVGAGI. Written as DNA, the CDR3 is TGTGCCAGTGTGGGGGGGGCACTCACTGAAGCTTTCTTT. Translation gives CASVGGALTEAFF.

This clone has more than one count but fewer than ten. The genes are TRBV2 and TRBJ1-1; D possibly corresponds to TRBD1 (6 bases). The ends were cut back, 5 bases at V and 6 bases at J, with 10 bases in the middle. From germline, CDR1 is SNHLY and CDR2 FYNNEI. The CDR3 spans 12 residues. The CDR3 nucleotides read TGTGCCAGCAGTCAGGGGCGGTCTGAAGCTTTCTTT. Translation: CASSQGRSEAFF.